This T cell receptor beta chain was obtained from a study of blood T cells in healthy people across ages. Together with a sample-barcoded 5' primer, a J-beta primer mix was included in a second PCR lasting roughly 6 to 12 cycles. TCRdb redid the calling of the 5' RACE reads with MiXCR, one entry per CDR3 protein. The sample includes under 700,000 distinct CDR3 sequences, around 24% of them seen just once. Sample donors were healthy Caucasian individuals that came from Russia, aged roughly 6 to 90. This sample was shared with a second study, whose subject was T cells of mothers and their children. That investigation notes: Each child gave 2.9 million or so TCR beta CDR3 reads (each mother, over 9 million).

Sample: blood. The sequence was obtained from a boy between 10 and 17 years old in good health.

CDR3 region: CASSYSGTSVDEQFF. CDR3 in DNA: TGTGCCAGCAGTTACTCCGGGACTAGCGTCGATGAGCAGTTCTTC. The rearrangement links TRBV6-5 to TRBJ2-1; TRBD2 matches 10 bases. Germline V gene lookup returns CDR1 MNHEY and CDR2 SVGAGI. The CDR3 runs 15 residues. With V trimmed by 0 bases and J by 8 bases, 4 bases remained unmatched.